This entry concerns a single T cell receptor beta chain. The sample originates from a study of blood T cell repertoires in COVID-19. Overall study: The United States, Italy and Spain supplied acute and convalescent COVID-19 samples. Nucleic acid was either cDNA or gDNA, and it came from T cells, B-cell-depleted T cells, or PBMCs.

Per the authors' pipeline: Reference gene primer amplification yielded estimated nucleated cell counts. Data came from immunoSEQ multiplex PCR; TCRdb stores just in-frame clones and leaves some out. V, J and clone size were drawn from that table, and D and trimming were deduced from the DNA. There are a few hundred thousand clones in the sample; around 91% occur only once, and over 3.5% lies in the top ten. CDR3 size: 17 residues. Germline assignment: CDR1 MNHEY and CDR2 SMNVEV (reference sequence). Unmatched junction bases numbered 9, after V lost 5 bases and J lost 0 bases. Participants' own reports of clinical history determined their cohort assignment.

What was sequenced was PBMCs or T cells enriched from blood (not recorded which). The V call is TRBV27, the J call TRBJ2-1; 8 bases map to TRBD2. This receptor was obtained from a woman under 30 with acute COVID-19. CDR3 nucleotide sequence: TGTGCCAGCAGTCGAGATAGCGGGGCAGGCTCCTACAATGAGCAGTTCTTC. Translated: CASSRDSGAGSYNEQFF.